These T cell receptor beta chains were read from a single sample in a study of TIL therapy for anti-PD-1-resistant metastatic lung cancer. Method: immunoSEQ multiplex PCR; TCRdb's copy keeps in-frame clones and lacks some. The repertoire holds 50,000 to 60,000 clones, with over 75% as singletons. Specimen: blood, collected at baseline. The receptor set was obtained from a person aged 25 to 80 with non-small cell lung cancer. Each CDR3 is given with its conserved first and last residue. Fields, in order: J gene, clone size, V gene, D gene, CDR3 protein, CDR3 DNA. A D gene is named only where the DNA matches it firmly. Clone size is shown for a subset of rows, as once, few, many or a class of expanded clone.

j_call: TRBJ2-7
clone_size: few
v_call: TRBV3-1/TRBV3-2
d_call: NA
cdr3_aa: CASSQGGRAEQYF
cdr3_nt: TGTGCCAGCAGCCAAGGGGGGAGAGCCGAGCAGTACTTC

j_call: TRBJ2-7
clone_size: NA
v_call: TRBV7-6
d_call: TRBD2
cdr3_aa: CASSRTGTTSHYEQYF
cdr3_nt: TGTGCCAGCAGCCGCACCGGGACTACCTCCCACTACGAGCAGTACTTC

j_call: TRBJ2-5
clone_size: NA
v_call: TRBV19
d_call: NA
cdr3_aa: CASPAPREAQETQYF
cdr3_nt: TGTGCCAGCCCCGCCCCCAGGGAGGCTCAGGAGACCCAGTACTTC

j_call: TRBJ1-3
clone_size: NA
v_call: TRBV7-3
d_call: NA
cdr3_aa: CASSRGDGNTIYF
cdr3_nt: TGTGCCAGCAGTAGGGGCGACGGAAACACCATATATTTT

j_call: TRBJ1-1
clone_size: NA
v_call: TRBV11-2
d_call: NA
cdr3_aa: CASSTQGVRRNTEAFF
cdr3_nt: TGTGCCAGCAGCACGCAGGGAGTAAGGAGGAACACTGAAGCTTTCTTT

j_call: TRBJ1-6
clone_size: few
v_call: TRBV11-3
d_call: NA
cdr3_aa: CASSLGQPNSPLHF
cdr3_nt: TGTGCCAGCAGTCTCGGACAGCCTAATTCACCCCTCCACTTT

j_call: TRBJ2-5
clone_size: once
v_call: TRBV18
d_call: NA
cdr3_aa: CASSPGGGETQYF
cdr3_nt: TGTGCCAGCTCACCAGGAGGGGGAGAGACCCAGTACTTC

j_call: TRBJ2-3
clone_size: NA
v_call: TRBV7-2
d_call: NA
cdr3_aa: CASSLDRSTDTQYF
cdr3_nt: TGTGCCAGCAGCTTAGATAGGTCGACAGATACGCAGTATTTT

j_call: TRBJ2-7
clone_size: NA
v_call: TRBV15
d_call: TRBD1
cdr3_aa: CATSRRQGAGEQYF
cdr3_nt: TGTGCCACCAGCAGAAGACAGGGGGCGGGCGAGCAGTACTTC

j_call: TRBJ2-7
clone_size: NA
v_call: TRBV5-1
d_call: NA
cdr3_aa: CASSPSEGRINEQYF
cdr3_nt: TGCGCCAGCAGCCCCAGCGAAGGGAGGATCAACGAGCAGTACTTC

j_call: TRBJ2-5
clone_size: NA
v_call: TRBV19
d_call: NA
cdr3_aa: CASSILGAGETQYF
cdr3_nt: TGTGCCAGTAGTATCCTGGGGGCCGGGGAGACCCAGTACTTC

j_call: TRBJ1-5
clone_size: NA
v_call: TRBV14
d_call: NA
cdr3_aa: CASSRLTAGCFLLSNQPQHF
cdr3_nt: TGTGCCAGCAGCCGATTGACGGCAGGGTGTTTTTTGTTGAGCAATCAGCCCCAGCATTTT

j_call: TRBJ2-1
clone_size: NA
v_call: TRBV7-2
d_call: NA
cdr3_aa: CASSPGGAGEQFF
cdr3_nt: TGTGCCAGCAGCCCTGGGGGGGCTGGTGAGCAGTTCTTC

j_call: TRBJ1-6
clone_size: NA
v_call: TRBV3-1/TRBV3-2
d_call: NA
cdr3_aa: CASSQGNSPLHF
cdr3_nt: TGTGCCAGCAGCCAGGGGAATTCACCCCTCCACTTT

j_call: TRBJ2-1
clone_size: NA
v_call: TRBV6-2/TRBV6-3
d_call: TRBD2
cdr3_aa: CASSSSRLAGSSYNEQFF
cdr3_nt: TGTGCCAGCAGTTCGTCACGCTTAGCGGGTAGCTCCTACAATGAGCAGTTCTTC

j_call: TRBJ1-3
clone_size: NA
v_call: TRBV6-5
d_call: NA
cdr3_aa: CASSSSRGAGNTIYF
cdr3_nt: TGTGCCAGCAGTTCAAGTCGAGGAGCTGGAAACACCATATATTTT

j_call: TRBJ2-5
clone_size: once
v_call: TRBV5-6
d_call: TRBD1
cdr3_aa: CASRASGTGLKTQYF
cdr3_nt: TGTGCCAGCAGGGCGAGCGGGACAGGGTTGAAGACCCAGTACTTC

j_call: TRBJ2-6
clone_size: NA
v_call: TRBV6-2/TRBV6-3
d_call: NA
cdr3_aa: CASSYSGSGANVLTF
cdr3_nt: TGTGCCAGCAGTTACTCTGGCTCTGGGGCCAACGTCCTGACTTTC

j_call: TRBJ2-3
clone_size: once
v_call: TRBV6-5
d_call: TRBD1
cdr3_aa: CASSSTGGSDTQYF
cdr3_nt: TGTGCCAGCAGCTCGACAGGGGGCTCAGATACGCAGTATTTT

j_call: TRBJ2-5
clone_size: NA
v_call: TRBV30
d_call: NA
cdr3_aa: CAWSGVAGPRQETQYF
cdr3_nt: TGTGCCTGGAGTGGGGTTGCAGGACCCCGACAAGAGACCCAGTACTTC